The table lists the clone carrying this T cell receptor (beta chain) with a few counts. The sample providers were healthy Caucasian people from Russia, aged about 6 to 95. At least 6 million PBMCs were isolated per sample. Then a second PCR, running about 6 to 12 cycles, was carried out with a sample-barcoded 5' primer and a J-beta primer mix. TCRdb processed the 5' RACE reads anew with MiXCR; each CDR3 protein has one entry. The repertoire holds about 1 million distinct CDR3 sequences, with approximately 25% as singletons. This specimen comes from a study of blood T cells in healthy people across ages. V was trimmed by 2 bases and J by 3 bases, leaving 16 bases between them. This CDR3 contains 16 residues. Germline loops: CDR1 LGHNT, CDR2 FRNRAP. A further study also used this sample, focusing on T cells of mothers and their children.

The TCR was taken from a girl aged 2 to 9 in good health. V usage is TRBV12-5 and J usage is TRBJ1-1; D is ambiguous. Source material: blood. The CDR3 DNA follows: TGTGCTAGTGGTTTGCCGGGCGTCGACGGGTACACTGAAGCTTTCTTT. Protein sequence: CASGLPGVDGYTEAFF.